Here is one T cell receptor (beta chain) with its context. Antigen: not known. Primers included in the PCR were 60 Vbeta and 13 Jbeta primers. TCRdb's table, derived via immunoSEQ multiplex PCR, lists solely in-frame clones and lacks some. Among 55,000 to 75,000 clones listed, 74% were seen once. This sample stems from a study of cytomegalovirus exposure and HLA in healthy donors. Study information: Approximately 190 million T cells yielded 120 million or so unique TCR beta sequences, as an earlier analysis found.

Germline V gene data show CDR1 as SGHRS and CDR2 as YFSETQ. V was clipped by 3 bases and J by 1 base, with 12 bases between them. The CDR3 length is 15 residues. Study-wide results and caveats: CMV serostatus was the sole immune exposure data available. It was confirmed in vitro that a few of the CMV-associated chains were specific for CMV antigens. Sequences of the TCR beta chain were said to predict the HLA-A and HLA-B alleles of most subjects accurately.

V gene TRBV5-1 combines with J gene TRBJ2-3, with D possibly TRBD2 on 6 matching bases. Sequencing was done on a sample of PBMCs. The clonotype originates from a human donor in good health. CDR3 sequence: CASSSGEYGTDTQYF. In nucleotides, the CDR3 is TGCGCCAGCAGCTCGGGGGAGTATGGCACAGATACGCAGTATTTT.